This T cell receptor beta chain was identified in a study of beta chain features in type 1 diabetes. Overall study findings and caveats: Shortening of TCRB CDR3s, moderate but significant, appeared in all four CD4+ subsets of Type 1 diabetes patients. An over-representation of cells with high TCR expression could result from cDNA sequencing.

The ends were cut back, 10 bases at V and 6 bases at J, with 9 bases in the middle. CDR1 and CDR2 (germline): LNHDA, SQIVND (reference sequence). CDR3 length: 11 amino acids. Comments on this clone: Its target is unknown.

Sequenced material consisted of expressed TCRB transcripts (all of the isolated RNA was reverse transcribed). Several million reads on average were seen across naive, central memory and regulatory T cell samples. Method: immunoSEQ multiplex PCR; TCRdb's copy keeps in-frame clones and lacks some. The repertoire holds hundreds of thousands of clones, over 12% seen once, with 0.026% in the top ten. Isolation of CD4+ naive, central memory, regulatory and stem cell-like memory cells was achieved by sorting via CD45RO/CCR7/CD25/CD127/CD95/CD27. The chain couples TRBV19 to TRBJ2-2, with TRBD1 as a possible D gene (5 bases). The sequenced sample was naive CD4+ T cells from blood. This TCR came from a woman aged 40 to 55 in good health. CDR3 region: CATRAAGELFF. The DNA for the CDR3 is TGTGCCACCAGGGCGGCCGGGGAGCTGTTTTTT.